These T cell receptor beta chains were read from a single sample in a study of identical twins. TCRdb ran MiXCR on the 5' RACE reads and lists one entry per CDR3 protein. The sample records some 440,000 distinct CDR3 sequences, 20% to 30% being singletons. These data were likewise used in another study, on T cells expressing NK-cell markers.

The sequenced sample consisted of CD4+ T cells sorted from blood. These receptors originate from a woman aged 18-29 years in good health. CDR3s include the opening cysteine and the closing phenylalanine or tryptophan.

14,TRBJ2-2,TRBV12-3/TRBV12-4,CASSAGTSAGELFF
13,TRBJ2-5,TRBV6-2/TRBV6-3,CASRRDPQETQYF
12,TRBJ2-7,TRBV29-1,CSVGTRSYEQYF
15,TRBJ2-3,TRBV6-5,CASSYASGFTDTQYF
14,TRBJ2-7,TRBV11-3,CASSLLGRPYEQYF
14,TRBJ2-7,TRBV9,CASSVGIRGYEQYF
16,TRBJ2-1,TRBV27,CASSLRLAGGRNEQFF
15,TRBJ2-5,TRBV6-4,CASSDWQGAWETQYF
14,TRBJ2-5,TRBV7-2,CASSLTLLQETQYF
13,TRBJ2-7,TRBV7-2,CASSSLPGYEQYF
17,TRBJ2-3,TRBV5-1,CASSQTGGTASTDTQYF
16,TRBJ2-5,TRBV5-1,CASSIGTSGARKTQYF
14,TRBJ2-5,TRBV9,CASSVAGLGETQYF
17,TRBJ2-1,TRBV24-1,CATSDRTSESSYNEQFF
15,TRBJ2-5,TRBV20-1,CSATTSGQPRETQYF
15,TRBJ2-6,TRBV5-6,CASSWGSSGANVLTF
15,TRBJ2-2,TRBV9,CASSVEGRRTGELFF
16,TRBJ2-5,TRBV20-1,CSARDLGLAGVKTQYF
16,TRBJ2-1,TRBV6-2/TRBV6-3,CASTEAAGVSYNEQFF
11,TRBJ2-7,TRBV6-2/TRBV6-3,CASSARGEQYF
14,TRBJ2-1,TRBV11-3,CASSLDRVPNEQFF
12,TRBJ2-7,TRBV2,CASREDRYEQYF
13,TRBJ2-7,TRBV6-6,CASGRGRSYEQYF
16,TRBJ1-3,TRBV27,CASSFLSGGSGNTIYF
15,TRBJ2-3,TRBV20-1,CSAERGGRGTDTQYF